The 2 T cell receptor beta chains reported below all come from one sample, sequenced in a study of T cell responses to AZD1222 COVID-19 vaccine. Method: immunoSEQ multiplex PCR; TCRdb's copy keeps in-frame clones and lacks some. The sample holds roughly 140,000 clones; approximately 89% are singletons and the top ten take approximately 2.1%. The sample here was peripheral blood, taken on day 0 of AZD1222 vaccination. These receptors were collected from an adult in good health.

This chain uses TRBV6-2 or TRBV6-3 with TRBJ1-1; D is undetermined. The CDR3 totals 14 residues. The ends were cut back, 4 bases at V and 4 bases at J, with 13 bases in the middle. Germline loops: CDR1 MNHEY, CDR2 SVGEGT. CDR3 nucleotides: TGTGCCAGCAGTTCTCAGAGGGAGGGCACTGAAGCTTTCTTT. It encodes CASSSQREGTEAFF.

The chain couples TRBV3-1 (or the pseudogene TRBV3-2) to TRBJ1-6, with TRBD1 as a possible D gene (5 bases). Trimming took off 2 bases at V and 7 bases at J, with 15 bases between the two ends. Germline values: CDR1 LGHDT, CDR2 YNNKEL (reference sequence). CDR3 length equals 16 residues. As DNA, the CDR3 is TGTGCCAGCAGCCAACTACCGGGGCCGCCGAATTCACCCCTCCACTTT. This encodes CASSQLPGPPNSPLHF.